This T cell receptor (beta chain) was recorded in a study of graft-versus-host responses after intestinal transplantation. Whole-study findings and limits: Elevated graft-versus-host to host-versus-graft clonal ratios in allografts were recorded for patients with graft-donor T cell macrochimerism.

On this clone: Its antigen is still unknown.

Trimming pared 5 bases from V and 1 base from J, leaving 8 bases between. Germline assignment: CDR1 WSHSY and CDR2 SAAADI. The CDR3 has 13 amino acids. The data were produced by immunoSEQ multiplex PCR, yet TCRdb's version contains in-frame clones alone and is incomplete. Here the sample spans almost 70,000 clones, 80% to 95% being singletons. This sequence joins TRBV10-2 and TRBJ1-1; the D is unclear. Sequenced here: bone marrow, sampled approximately 740 days after intestinal transplantation. The clonotype originates from a human patient who received an intestinal transplant, so some T cells may come from the graft donor. CDR3 in DNA: TGCGCCAGCAGTTTGGACGGGAACACTGAAGCTTTCTTT. Amino acid sequence: CASSLDGNTEAFF.